This T cell receptor beta chain appears in the sequencing data of a study of blood T cell repertoires in COVID-19. Study-level background: Samples taken during acute and convalescent COVID-19 were collected in the United States, Italy and Spain. T cells, B-cell-depleted T cells, or PBMCs provided the cDNA or gDNA that served as material.

The CDR3 is made up of 13 amino acids. The V end lost 1 base, the J end lost 6 bases, and 10 bases lay between the germline ends. CDR1 SNHLY and CDR2 FYNNEI come from the germline V gene. Original processing methods: By means of reference gene primer amplification, nucleated cell counts were estimated. Clones were sequenced by immunoSEQ multiplex PCR, and TCRdb holds only the in-frame ones, with some missing. Clonal size and the V and J genes are those of that table, whereas D and trimming came from the DNA. The profile covers approximately 200,000 clones, with approximately 88% appearing a single time and 4% to 5% taken by the ten largest.

V and J are TRBV2 and TRBJ2-7; D is undetermined. The sequenced sample consisted of peripheral blood. The clonotype originates from a woman between 25 and 40 years old with acute or convalescent COVID-19. The CDR3 region has the DNA TGTGCCAGCAGTGAAGGCCTTAGTGGCGAGCAGTACTTC. Its translation: CASSEGLSGEQYF.